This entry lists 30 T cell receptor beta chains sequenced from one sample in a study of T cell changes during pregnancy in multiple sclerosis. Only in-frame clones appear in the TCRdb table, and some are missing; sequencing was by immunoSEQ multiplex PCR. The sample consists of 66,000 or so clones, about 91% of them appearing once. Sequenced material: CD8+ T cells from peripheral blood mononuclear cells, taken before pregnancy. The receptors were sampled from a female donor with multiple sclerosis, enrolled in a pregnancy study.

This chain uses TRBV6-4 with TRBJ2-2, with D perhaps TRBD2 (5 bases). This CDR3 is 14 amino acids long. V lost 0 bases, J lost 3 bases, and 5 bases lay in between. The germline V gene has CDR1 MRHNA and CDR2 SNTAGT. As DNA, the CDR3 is TGTGCCAGCAGTGACTCACTAGACACCGGGGAGCTGTTTTTT. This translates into CASSDSLDTGELFF.

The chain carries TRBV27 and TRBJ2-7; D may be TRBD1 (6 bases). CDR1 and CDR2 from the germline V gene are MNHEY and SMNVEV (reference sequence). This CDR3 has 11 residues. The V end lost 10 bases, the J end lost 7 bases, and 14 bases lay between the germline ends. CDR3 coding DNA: TGTGCCACCATGGTAAGGGGGGAGCAGTACTTC. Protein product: CATMVRGEQYF.

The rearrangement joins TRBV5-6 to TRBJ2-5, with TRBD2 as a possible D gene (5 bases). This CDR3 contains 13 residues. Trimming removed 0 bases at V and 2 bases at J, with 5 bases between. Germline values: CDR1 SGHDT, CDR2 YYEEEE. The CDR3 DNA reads TGTGCCAGCAGCTTGGGCGGGCAAGAGACCCAGTACTTC. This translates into CASSLGGQETQYF.

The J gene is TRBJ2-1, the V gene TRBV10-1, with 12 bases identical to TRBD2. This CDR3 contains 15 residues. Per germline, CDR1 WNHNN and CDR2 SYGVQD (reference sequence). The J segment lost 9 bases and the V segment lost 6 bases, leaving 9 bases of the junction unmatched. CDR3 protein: CASSELAGGLGEQFF. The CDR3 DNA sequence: TGCGCCAGCAGCGAGCTAGCGGGGGGGCTCGGTGAGCAGTTCTTC.

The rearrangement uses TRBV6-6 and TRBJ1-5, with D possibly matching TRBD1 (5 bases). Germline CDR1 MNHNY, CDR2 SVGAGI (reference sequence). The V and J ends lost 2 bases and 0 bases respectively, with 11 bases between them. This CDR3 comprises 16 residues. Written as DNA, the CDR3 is TGTGCCAGCAGTTACGACAGTTCTCTTAGCAATCAGCCCCAGCATTTT. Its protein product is CASSYDSSLSNQPQHF.

The CDR3 region has the DNA TGTGCCAGCAGCGTAGAGGGGGCGCACTATGGCTACACCTTC. This gives the protein CASSVEGAHYGYTF. This sequence joins TRBV5-8 and TRBJ1-2, with 7 bases identical to TRBD1. The CDR3 loop spans 14 amino acids. From germline, CDR1 is SGHTS and CDR2 YDEGEE. J lost 3 bases, V lost 4 bases, and 6 bases had no gene match.

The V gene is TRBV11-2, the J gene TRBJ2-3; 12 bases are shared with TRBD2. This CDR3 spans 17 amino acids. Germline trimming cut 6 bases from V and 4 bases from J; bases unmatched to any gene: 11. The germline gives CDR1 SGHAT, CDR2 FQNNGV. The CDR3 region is CASRGLAGRAAPDTQYF. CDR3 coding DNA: TGTGCCAGCAGGGGACTAGCGGGCCGGGCGGCCCCAGATACGCAGTATTTT. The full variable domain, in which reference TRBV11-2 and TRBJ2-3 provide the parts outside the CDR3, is EAGVAQSPRYKIIEKRQSVAFWCNPISGHATLYWYQQILGQGPKLLIQFQNNGVVDDSQLPKDRFSAERLKGVDSTLKIQPAKLEDSAVYLCASRGLAGRAAPDTQYFGPGTRLTVL.

CDR3 protein: CASSSNGGIPLHF. The CDR3 bases are TGTGCCAGCAGTTCAAACGGGGGAATACCCCTCCACTTT. The chain couples TRBV5-4 to TRBJ1-6; a possible D gene is TRBD1 (5 bases). Trimming stripped 5 bases from V and 12 bases from J, with 15 bases between. This CDR3 has 13 residues. In germline, CDR1 is SGHNT, CDR2 YYREEE (reference sequence).

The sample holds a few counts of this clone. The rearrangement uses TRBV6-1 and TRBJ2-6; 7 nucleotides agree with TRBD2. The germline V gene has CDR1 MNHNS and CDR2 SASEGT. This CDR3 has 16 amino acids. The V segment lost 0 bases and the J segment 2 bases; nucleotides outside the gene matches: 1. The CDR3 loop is CASSEAAGAGANVLTF. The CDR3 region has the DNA TGTGCCAGCAGTGAAGCTGCGGGGGCTGGGGCCAACGTCCTGACTTTC.

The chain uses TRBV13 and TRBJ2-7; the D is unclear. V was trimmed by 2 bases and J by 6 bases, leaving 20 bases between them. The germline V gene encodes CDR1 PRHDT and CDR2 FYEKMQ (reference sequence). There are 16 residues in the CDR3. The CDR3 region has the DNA TGTGCCAGCAGCTTAAAATCGCCGGTTAGAAACAGCGAGCAGTACTTC. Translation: CASSLKSPVRNSEQYF.

CDR3 nucleotides: TGTGCCAGCAGTATAGGACAGTCGGGCTATGGCTACACCTTC. Amino acid sequence: CASSIGQSGYGYTF. This chain links TRBV7-8 with TRBJ1-2; TRBD1 is a possible D gene (6 bases). Germline V CDR1 and CDR2: SGHVS, FQNEAQ. CDR3 size: 14 residues. Trimming pared 6 bases from V and 4 bases from J, leaving 15 bases between.

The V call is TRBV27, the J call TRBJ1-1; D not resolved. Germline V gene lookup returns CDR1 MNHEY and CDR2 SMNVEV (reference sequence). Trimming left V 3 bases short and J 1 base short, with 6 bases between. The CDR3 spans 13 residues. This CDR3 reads CASSFTWNTEAFF. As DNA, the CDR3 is TGTGCCAGCAGTTTCACTTGGAACACTGAAGCTTTCTTT.

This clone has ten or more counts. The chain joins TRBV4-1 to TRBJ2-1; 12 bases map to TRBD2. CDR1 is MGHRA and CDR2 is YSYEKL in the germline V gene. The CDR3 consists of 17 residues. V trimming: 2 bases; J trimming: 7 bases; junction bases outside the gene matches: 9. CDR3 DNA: TGCGCCAGCAGCCAAACCCCCACTAGCGGGGGGATTAATGAGCAGTTCTTC. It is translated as CASSQTPTSGGINEQFF.

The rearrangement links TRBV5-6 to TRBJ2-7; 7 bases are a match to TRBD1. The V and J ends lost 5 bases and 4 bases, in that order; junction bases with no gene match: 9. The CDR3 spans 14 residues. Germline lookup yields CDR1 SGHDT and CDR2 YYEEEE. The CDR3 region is CASRSGTAFYEQYF. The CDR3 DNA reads TGTGCCAGCAGATCCGGGACAGCATTTTACGAGCAGTACTTC. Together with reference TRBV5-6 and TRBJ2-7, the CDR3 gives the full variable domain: DAGVTQSPTHLIKTRGQQVTLRCSPKSGHDTVSWYQQALGQGPQFIFQYYEEEERQRGNFPDRFSGHQFPNYSSELNVNALLLGDSALYLCASRSGTAFYEQYFGPGTRLTVT.

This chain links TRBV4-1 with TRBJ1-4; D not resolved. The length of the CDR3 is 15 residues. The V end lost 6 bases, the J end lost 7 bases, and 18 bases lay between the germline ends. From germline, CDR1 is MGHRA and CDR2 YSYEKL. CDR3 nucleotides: TGCGCCAGCAGACCCTTGACACCCGTAGGTGAAAAACTGTTTTTT. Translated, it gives CASRPLTPVGEKLFF.

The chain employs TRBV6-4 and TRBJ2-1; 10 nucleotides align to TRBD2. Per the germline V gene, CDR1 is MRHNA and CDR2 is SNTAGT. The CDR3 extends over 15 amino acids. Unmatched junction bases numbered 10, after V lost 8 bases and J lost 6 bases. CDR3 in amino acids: CASSSSGGATNEQFF. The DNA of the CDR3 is TGTGCCAGCTCTTCTAGCGGGGGAGCGACCAATGAGCAGTTCTTC.

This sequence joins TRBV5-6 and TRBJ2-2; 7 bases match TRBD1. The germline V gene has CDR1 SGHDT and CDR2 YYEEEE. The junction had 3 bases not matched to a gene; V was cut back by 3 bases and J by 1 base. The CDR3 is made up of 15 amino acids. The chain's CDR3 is CASSWGTVNTGELFF. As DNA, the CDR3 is TGTGCCAGCAGCTGGGGGACAGTGAACACCGGGGAGCTGTTTTTT.

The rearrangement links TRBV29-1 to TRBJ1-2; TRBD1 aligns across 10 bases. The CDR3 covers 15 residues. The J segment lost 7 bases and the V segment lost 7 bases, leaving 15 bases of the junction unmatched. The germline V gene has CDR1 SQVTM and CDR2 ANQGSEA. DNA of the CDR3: TGCAGCGCCGAAGGCGCCGGGACAGGGGTCGCTGGCTACACCTTC. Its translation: CSAEGAGTGVAGYTF.

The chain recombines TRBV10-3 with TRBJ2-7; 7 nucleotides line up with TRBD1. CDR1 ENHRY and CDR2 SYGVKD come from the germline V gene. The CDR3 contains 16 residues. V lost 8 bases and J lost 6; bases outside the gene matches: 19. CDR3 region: CAIATQEGGFALEQYF. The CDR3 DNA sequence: TGTGCCATCGCAACCCAAGAAGGGGGCTTTGCCCTCGAGCAGTACTTC.

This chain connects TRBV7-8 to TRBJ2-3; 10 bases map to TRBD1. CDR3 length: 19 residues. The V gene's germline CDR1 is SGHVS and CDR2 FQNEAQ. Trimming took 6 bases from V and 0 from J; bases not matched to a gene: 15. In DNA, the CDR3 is TGTGCCAGCAGTTACCCCCGGGACAGGGGTCAGTCTAGCACAGATACGCAGTATTTT. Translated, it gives CASSYPRDRGQSSTDTQYF. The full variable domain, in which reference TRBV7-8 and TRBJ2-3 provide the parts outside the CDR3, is GAGVSQSPRYKVAKRGQDVALRCDPISGHVSLFWYQQALGQGPEFLTYFQNEAQLDKSGLPSDRFFAERPEGSVSTLKIQRTQQEDSAVYLCASSYPRDRGQSSTDTQYFGPGTRLTVL.

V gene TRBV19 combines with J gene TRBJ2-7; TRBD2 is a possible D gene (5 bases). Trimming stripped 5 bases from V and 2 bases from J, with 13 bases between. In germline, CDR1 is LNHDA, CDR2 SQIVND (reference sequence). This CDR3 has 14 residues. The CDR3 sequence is CASSAGRITYEQYF. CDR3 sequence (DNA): TGTGCCAGTAGTGCGGGCAGGATCACCTACGAGCAGTACTTC.

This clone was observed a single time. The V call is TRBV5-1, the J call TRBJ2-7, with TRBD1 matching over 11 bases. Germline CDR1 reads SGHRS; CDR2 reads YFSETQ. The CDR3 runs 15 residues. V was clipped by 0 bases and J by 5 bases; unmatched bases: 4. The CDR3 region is CASSLGDRGSNEQYF. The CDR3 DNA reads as TGCGCCAGCAGCTTGGGGGACAGGGGGAGCAACGAGCAGTACTTC.

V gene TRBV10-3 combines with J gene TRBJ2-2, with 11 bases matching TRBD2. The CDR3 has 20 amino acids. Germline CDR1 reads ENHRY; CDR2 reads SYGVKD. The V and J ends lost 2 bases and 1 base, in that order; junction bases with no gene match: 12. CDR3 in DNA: TGTGCCATCAGTGAGGCGCTAGCGGGGGGCCAATATATGAACACCGGGGAGCTGTTTTTT. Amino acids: CAISEALAGGQYMNTGELFF.

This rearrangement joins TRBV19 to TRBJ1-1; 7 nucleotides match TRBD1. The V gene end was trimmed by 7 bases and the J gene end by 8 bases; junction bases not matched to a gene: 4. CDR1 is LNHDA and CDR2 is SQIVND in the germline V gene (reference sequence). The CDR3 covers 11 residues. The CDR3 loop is CASIYRGEAFF. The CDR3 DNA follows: TGTGCCAGTATCTACAGGGGAGAAGCTTTCTTT.

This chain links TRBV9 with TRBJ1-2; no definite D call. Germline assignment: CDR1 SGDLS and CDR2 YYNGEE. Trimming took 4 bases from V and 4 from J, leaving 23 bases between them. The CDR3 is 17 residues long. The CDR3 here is CASSPQSGREAGYGYTF. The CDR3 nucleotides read TGTGCCAGCAGCCCCCAGTCCGGACGGGAGGCGGGCTATGGCTACACCTTC.

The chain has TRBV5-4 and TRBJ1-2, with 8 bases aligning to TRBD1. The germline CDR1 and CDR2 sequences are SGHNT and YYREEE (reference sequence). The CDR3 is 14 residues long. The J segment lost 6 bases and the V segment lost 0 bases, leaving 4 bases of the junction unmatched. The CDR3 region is CASSLAAGGDGYTF. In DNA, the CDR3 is TGTGCCAGCAGCTTGGCCGCAGGGGGCGATGGCTACACCTTC.

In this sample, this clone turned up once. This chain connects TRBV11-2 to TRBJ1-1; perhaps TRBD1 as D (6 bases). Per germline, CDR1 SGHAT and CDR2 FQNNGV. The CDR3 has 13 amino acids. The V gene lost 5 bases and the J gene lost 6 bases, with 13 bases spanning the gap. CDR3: CASSPTGFAEAFF. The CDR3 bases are TGTGCCAGCAGCCCTACAGGGTTCGCTGAAGCTTTCTTT.

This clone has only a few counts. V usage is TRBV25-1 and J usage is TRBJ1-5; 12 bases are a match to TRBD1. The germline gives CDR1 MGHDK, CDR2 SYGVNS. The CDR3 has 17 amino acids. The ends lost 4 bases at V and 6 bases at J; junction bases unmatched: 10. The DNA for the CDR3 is TGTGCCAGCAGTGGCCCGGGACAGGGGGCATGGGGTCAGCCCCAGCATTTT. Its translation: CASSGPGQGAWGQPQHF.

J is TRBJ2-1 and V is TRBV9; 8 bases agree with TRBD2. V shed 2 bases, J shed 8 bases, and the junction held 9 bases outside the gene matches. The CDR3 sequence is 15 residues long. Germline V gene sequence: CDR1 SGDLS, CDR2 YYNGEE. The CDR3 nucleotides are TGTGCCAGCAGCGTCACGGGGGGGCCTATGGATGAGCAGTTCTTC. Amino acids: CASSVTGGPMDEQFF.

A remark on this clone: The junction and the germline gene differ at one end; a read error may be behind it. In DNA form, the CDR3 reads TGTGCTAGCAGCTTAGGGTCTAGCGGGGGGAATGAGCAGTTCTTC. This sequence encodes CASSLGSSGGNEQFF. This sequence joins TRBV7-7 and TRBJ2-1; TRBD2 aligns across 11 bases. Germline assignment: CDR1 SSHAT and CDR2 FNYEAQ (reference sequence). This CDR3 has 15 residues.